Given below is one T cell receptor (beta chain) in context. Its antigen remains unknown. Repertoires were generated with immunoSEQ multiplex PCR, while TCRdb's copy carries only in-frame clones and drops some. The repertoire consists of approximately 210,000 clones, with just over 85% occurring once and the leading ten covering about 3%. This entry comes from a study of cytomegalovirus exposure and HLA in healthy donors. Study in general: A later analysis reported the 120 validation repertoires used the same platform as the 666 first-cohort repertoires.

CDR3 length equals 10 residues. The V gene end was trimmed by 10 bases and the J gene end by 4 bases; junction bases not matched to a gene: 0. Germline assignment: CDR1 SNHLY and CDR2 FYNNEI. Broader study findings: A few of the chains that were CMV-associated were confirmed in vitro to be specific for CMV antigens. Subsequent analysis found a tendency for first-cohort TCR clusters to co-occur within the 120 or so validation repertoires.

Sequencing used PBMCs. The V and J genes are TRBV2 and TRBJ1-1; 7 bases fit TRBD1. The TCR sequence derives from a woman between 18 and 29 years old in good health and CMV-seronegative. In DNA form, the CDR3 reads TGTGCCACAGGGGGCACTGAAGCTTTCTTT. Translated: CATGGTEAFF.